The T cell receptor (beta chain) under discussion was sequenced for a study of blood T cell repertoires in COVID-19. This CDR3 is built from 12 residues. Germline V CDR1 and CDR2: MNHEY, SVGAGI. V was cut by 8 bases and J by 7 bases, with 12 bases left in between. Profiling relied on immunoSEQ multiplex PCR, and the TCRdb table lists in-frame clones only, not all of them. The sample has a few hundred thousand clones, roughly nine tenths seen once; the top ten hold about 2%. The receptor comes from a woman aged 25 to 45 with COVID-19, enrolled during active disease. The chain joins TRBV6-5 to TRBJ2-1; the D is unclear. Sequenced sample: peripheral blood. DNA of the CDR3: TGTGCCAGCCTCGGAGATGGGAATGAGCAGTTCTTC. Protein product: CASLGDGNEQFF.